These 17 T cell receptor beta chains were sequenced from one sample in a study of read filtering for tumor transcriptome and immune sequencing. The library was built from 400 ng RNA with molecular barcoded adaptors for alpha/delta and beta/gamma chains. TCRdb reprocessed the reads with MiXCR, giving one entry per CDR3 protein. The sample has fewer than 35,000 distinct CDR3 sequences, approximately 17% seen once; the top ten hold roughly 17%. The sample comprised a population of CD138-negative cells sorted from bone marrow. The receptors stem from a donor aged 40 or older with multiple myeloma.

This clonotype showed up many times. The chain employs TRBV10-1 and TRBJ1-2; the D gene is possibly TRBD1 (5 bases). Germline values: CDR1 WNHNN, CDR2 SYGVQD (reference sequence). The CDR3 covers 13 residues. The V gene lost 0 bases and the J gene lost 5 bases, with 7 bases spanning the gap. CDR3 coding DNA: TGCGCCAGCAGTGAGTCAAAGGGGTATGGCTACACCTTC. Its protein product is CASSESKGYGYTF.

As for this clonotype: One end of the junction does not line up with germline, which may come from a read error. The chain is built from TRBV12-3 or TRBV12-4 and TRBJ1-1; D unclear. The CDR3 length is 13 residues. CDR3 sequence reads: CASCLAEKTEAFF. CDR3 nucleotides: TGTGCCAGCTGTTTAGCAGAGAAAACTGAAGCTTTCTTT.

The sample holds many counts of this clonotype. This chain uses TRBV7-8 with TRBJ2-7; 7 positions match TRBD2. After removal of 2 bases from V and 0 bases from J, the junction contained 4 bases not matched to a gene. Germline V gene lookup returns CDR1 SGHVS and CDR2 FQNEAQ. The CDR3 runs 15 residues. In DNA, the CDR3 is TGTGCCAGCAGCTTAAGGGAGGGAGCCTCCTACGAGCAGTACTTC. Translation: CASSLREGASYEQYF.

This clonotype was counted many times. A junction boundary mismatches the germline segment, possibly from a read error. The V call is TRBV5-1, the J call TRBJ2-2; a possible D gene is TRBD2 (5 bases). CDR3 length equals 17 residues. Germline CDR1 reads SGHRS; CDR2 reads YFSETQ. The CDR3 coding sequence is TGCGCCGGCAGCTTGGTTCCGGCGGGCGCTGGCACCGGGGAGCTGTTTTTT. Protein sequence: CAGSLVPAGAGTGELFF.

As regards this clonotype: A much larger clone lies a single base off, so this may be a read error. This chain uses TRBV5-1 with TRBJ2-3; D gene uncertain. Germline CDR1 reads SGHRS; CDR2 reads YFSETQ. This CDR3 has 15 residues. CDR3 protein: CANSLGPLSTDTQYF. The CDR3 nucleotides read TGCGCCAACAGCTTGGGTCCGCTCAGCACAGATACGCAGTATTTT.

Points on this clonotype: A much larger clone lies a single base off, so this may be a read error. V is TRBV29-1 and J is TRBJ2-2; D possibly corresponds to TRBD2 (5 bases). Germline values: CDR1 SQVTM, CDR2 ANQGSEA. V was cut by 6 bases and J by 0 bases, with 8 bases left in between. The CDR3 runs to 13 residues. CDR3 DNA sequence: TGCAGCGTGGACTGTGCGAACACCGGGGAGCTGTTTTTT. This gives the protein CSVDCANTGELFF.

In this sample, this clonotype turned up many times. As DNA, the CDR3 is TGCAGTGCTGATGACTCGAGCTCCTACAATGAGCAGTTCTTC. It specifies CSADDSSSYNEQFF. The rearrangement joins TRBV20-1 to TRBJ2-1, with D unclear. Germline V gives CDR1 DFQATT, CDR2 SNEGSKA (reference sequence). The CDR3 is 14 amino acids. Between the trimmed V and J ends, which lost 5 bases and 0 bases, there was a span of 11 bases.

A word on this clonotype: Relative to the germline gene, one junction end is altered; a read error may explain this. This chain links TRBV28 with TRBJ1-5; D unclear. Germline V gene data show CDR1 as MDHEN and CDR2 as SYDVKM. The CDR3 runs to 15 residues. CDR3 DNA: TGTGCCAGCAGTCTACAATTGGTTAGCAATCAGCCCCAGCGTTTT. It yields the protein CASSLQLVSNQPQRF.

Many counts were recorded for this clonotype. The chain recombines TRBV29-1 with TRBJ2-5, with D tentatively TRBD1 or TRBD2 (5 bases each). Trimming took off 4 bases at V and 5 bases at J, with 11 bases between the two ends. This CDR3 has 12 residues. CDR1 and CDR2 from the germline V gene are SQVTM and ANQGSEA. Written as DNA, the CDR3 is TGCAGCGTTGGGGGGATGGGGGAGACCCAGTACTTC. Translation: CSVGGMGETQYF.

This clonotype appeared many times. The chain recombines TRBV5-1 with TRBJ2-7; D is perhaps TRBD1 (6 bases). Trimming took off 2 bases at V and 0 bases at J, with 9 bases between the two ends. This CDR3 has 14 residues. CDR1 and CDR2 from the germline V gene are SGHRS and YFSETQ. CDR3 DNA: TGCGCCAGCAGCTTACAGGGCAGCTCCTACGAGCAGTACTTC. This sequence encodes CASSLQGSSYEQYF.

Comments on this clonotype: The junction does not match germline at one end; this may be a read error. CDR3 in DNA: TGCGCCAACAGACTGACTAGCGGGTCCTACAATGAGCGGTTCTTC. This codes for CANRLTSGSYNERFF. The chain recombines TRBV10-2 with TRBJ2-1, with 10 bases identical to TRBD2. In germline, CDR1 is WSHSY, CDR2 SAAADI. The CDR3 totals 15 residues.

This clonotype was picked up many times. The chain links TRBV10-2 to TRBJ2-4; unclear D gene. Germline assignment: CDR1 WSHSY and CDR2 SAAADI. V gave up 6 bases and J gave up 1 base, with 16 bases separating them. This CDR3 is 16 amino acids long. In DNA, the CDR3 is TGCGCCAGCAGGGACCCAGCAGATTCCGCCAAAAACATTCAGTACTTC. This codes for CASRDPADSAKNIQYF.

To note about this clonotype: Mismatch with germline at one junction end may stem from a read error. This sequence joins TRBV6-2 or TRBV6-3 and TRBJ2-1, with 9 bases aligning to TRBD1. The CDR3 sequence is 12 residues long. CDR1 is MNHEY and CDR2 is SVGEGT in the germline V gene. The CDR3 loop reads CASGDRVDEQFF. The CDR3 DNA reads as TGTGCCAGCGGGGACAGGGTCGATGAGCAGTTTTTC.

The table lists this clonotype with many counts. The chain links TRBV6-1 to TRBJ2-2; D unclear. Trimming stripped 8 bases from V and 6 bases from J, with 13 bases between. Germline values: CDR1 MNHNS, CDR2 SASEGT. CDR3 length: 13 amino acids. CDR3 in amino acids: CASQIRSAGELFF. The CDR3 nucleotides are TGTGCCAGCCAGATACGGTCGGCCGGGGAGCTGTTTTTT.

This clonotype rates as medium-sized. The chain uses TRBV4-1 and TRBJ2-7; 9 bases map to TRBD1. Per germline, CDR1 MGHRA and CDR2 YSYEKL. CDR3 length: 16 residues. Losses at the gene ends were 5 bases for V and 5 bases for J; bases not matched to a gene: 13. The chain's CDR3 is CASSSTTGGVYHEQYF. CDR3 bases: TGCGCCAGCAGCAGCACCACAGGGGGCGTTTACCACGAGCAGTACTTC.

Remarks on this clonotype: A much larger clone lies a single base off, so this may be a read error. The CDR3 nucleotides read TGTGCCAGCAGGGGCCGGGACAGGGGGCCATACGAGCAGTACTTC. The encoded protein is CASRGRDRGPYEQYF. The chain is built from TRBV27 and TRBJ2-7; the match to TRBD1 covers 12 bases. V lost 6 bases and J lost 4; bases outside the gene matches: 7. The CDR3 has 15 amino acids. Germline CDR1 is MNHEY and CDR2 is SMNVEV (reference sequence).

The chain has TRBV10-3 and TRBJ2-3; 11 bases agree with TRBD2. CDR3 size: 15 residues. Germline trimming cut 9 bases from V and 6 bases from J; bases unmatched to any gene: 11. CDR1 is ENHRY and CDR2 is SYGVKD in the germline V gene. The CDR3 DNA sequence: TGTGCCATACGACTAGCGGGATCAGATGGCGATACGCAGTATTTT. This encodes CAIRLAGSDGDTQYF.